These 30 T cell receptor beta chains came from one sample sequenced in a study of OX40 agonist ivuxolimab in advanced cancers. The protocol was immunoSEQ multiplex PCR, while the TCRdb copy is restricted to in-frame clones and leaves out a portion. The sample yields fewer than 25,000 clones, 75% to 85% seen once. This specimen consisted of CD4+ or CD8+ T cells sorted from blood, obtained in a trial of the OX40 agonist ivuxolimab. These TCRs come from an adult with an advanced solid tumor such as melanoma, head and neck, liver or kidney cancer.

The chain has TRBV19 and TRBJ2-1; 9 bases are a match to TRBD1. J was trimmed by 1 base and V by 5 bases; bases with no gene match: 3. Germline V lookup: CDR1 LNHDA, CDR2 SQIVND (reference sequence). The CDR3 spans 15 residues. The CDR3 loop reads CASSFGQGSYNEQFF. CDR3 coding DNA: TGTGCCAGTAGTTTCGGACAGGGGTCCTACAATGAGCAGTTCTTC.

The chain combines TRBV4-3 with TRBJ2-1; possible D gene TRBD1, 5 bases. Germline CDR1 LGHNA, CDR2 YSLEER. This CDR3 contains 14 residues. V was trimmed by 0 bases and J by 5 bases, leaving 8 bases between them. In DNA form, the CDR3 reads TGCGCCAGCAGCCAAGACCTCAGGGACAATGAGCAGTTCTTC. Translation gives CASSQDLRDNEQFF.

This chain uses TRBV28 with TRBJ1-5; D is undetermined. The V gene lost 3 bases and the J gene lost 1 base, with 7 bases spanning the gap. Germline values: CDR1 MDHEN, CDR2 SYDVKM. The CDR3 consists of 14 residues. This chain's CDR3 is CASSLVGSNQPQHF. CDR3 sequence (DNA): TGTGCCAGCAGTTTGGTTGGGAGCAATCAGCCCCAGCATTTT.

The V and J genes are TRBV4-3 and TRBJ1-1, with TRBD1 matching 10 bases. V lost 3 bases and J lost 4; bases outside the gene matches: 5. CDR3 length equals 15 residues. Germline V gene sequence: CDR1 LGHNA, CDR2 YSLEER. CDR3: CASSQAGQGGTEAFF. The CDR3 bases are TGCGCCAGCAGCCAGGCTGGACAGGGGGGCACTGAAGCTTTCTTT.

This clone has just a few counts. The gene calls are TRBV9 and TRBJ1-1, with TRBD1 as a possible D gene (5 bases). The CDR3 sequence is 15 residues long. The V gene's germline CDR1 is SGDLS and CDR2 YYNGEE. V was pared by 4 bases and J by 4 bases, with 17 bases between. DNA for the CDR3: TGTGCCAGCAGCCCCTGGGGCACGGGAGGCACTGAAGCTTTCTTT. Translating gives CASSPWGTGGTEAFF. Complete variable domain (other parts from reference TRBV9 and TRBJ1-1): DSGVTQTPKHLITATGQRVTLRCSPRSGDLSVYWYQQSLDQGLQFLIQYYNGEERAKGNILERFSAQQFPDLHSELNLSSLELGDSALYFCASSPWGTGGTEAFFGQGTRLTVV.

With regard to this clone: Other DNA variants within this sample encode the same CDR3. This chain uses TRBV7-9 with TRBJ1-1; no definite D call. The length of the CDR3 is 12 residues. Germline CDR1 is SEHNR and CDR2 is FQNEAQ (reference sequence). Trimming removed 1 base at V and 0 bases at J, with 0 bases between. CDR3 bases: TGTGCCAGCAGCTTAGTGAACACTGAAGCTTTCTTT. It translates to CASSLVNTEAFF.

The chain employs TRBV7-9 and TRBJ2-7; D tentatively reads TRBD1 or TRBD2 (5 bases each). V was pared by 5 bases and J by 6 bases, with 11 bases between. The CDR3 sequence is 12 residues long. The germline V gene encodes CDR1 SEHNR and CDR2 FQNEAQ (reference sequence). The CDR3 here is CASSPRGSEQYF. The CDR3 DNA reads TGTGCCAGCAGCCCGAGGGGATCCGAGCAGTACTTC.

V gene TRBV7-9 combines with J gene TRBJ1-1, with D possibly matching TRBD1 (6 bases). The germline V gene has CDR1 SEHNR and CDR2 FQNEAQ (reference sequence). This CDR3 has 13 amino acids. V was shortened by 5 bases and J by 3 bases, with 10 bases between the two germline ends. CDR3 in amino acids: CASSATGHTEAFF. The CDR3 DNA follows: TGTGCCAGCAGCGCCACAGGGCACACTGAAGCTTTCTTT.

The chain couples TRBV18 to TRBJ1-2, with D perhaps matching TRBD1 (6 bases). V lost 3 bases and J 5 bases, leaving 13 bases between the germline ends. This CDR3 is 14 amino acids long. CDR1 KGHSH and CDR2 LQKENI come from the germline V gene. CDR3 protein: CASSPPGQGYGYTF. The CDR3 bases are TGTGCCAGCTCACCTCCGGGGCAGGGGTATGGCTACACCTTC.

This chain joins TRBV6-1 and TRBJ1-3; maybe TRBD1 (6 bases). The germline V and J ends were trimmed by 8 bases and 0 bases, with 11 bases remaining between them. The germline V gene encodes CDR1 MNHNS and CDR2 SASEGT. This CDR3 comprises 14 residues. The DNA for the CDR3 is TGTGCCAGCTACTCAGGGGCCTCTGGAAACACCATATATTTT. Its translation: CASYSGASGNTIYF.

The chain couples TRBV29-1 to TRBJ1-4, with no clear D. The V end was cut by 5 bases, the J end by 0 bases, with 7 bases between. The CDR3 loop spans 13 amino acids. Germline V CDR1 and CDR2: SQVTM, ANQGSEA. In DNA form, the CDR3 reads TGCAGCGTTCTTAACCCAACTAATGAAAAACTGTTTTTT. Translated, it gives CSVLNPTNEKLFF.

This clone was seen a handful of times. The chain links TRBV4-1 to TRBJ2-7; D remains ambiguous. Germline V gene data show CDR1 as MGHRA and CDR2 as YSYEKL. The CDR3 is 13 amino acids. The V and J ends lost 5 bases and 5 bases respectively, with 13 bases between them. The CDR3 sequence: CASSLSTNNEQYF. CDR3 DNA sequence: TGCGCCAGCAGCTTATCAACGAACAACGAGCAGTACTTC.

The chain joins TRBV9 to TRBJ2-7, with no clear D. Germline CDR1 is SGDLS and CDR2 is YYNGEE. This CDR3 contains 14 residues. The V and J ends lost 0 bases and 0 bases respectively, with 7 bases between them. The CDR3 loop reads CASSVGAVSYEQYF. The DNA for the CDR3 is TGTGCCAGCAGCGTAGGGGCGGTCTCCTACGAGCAGTACTTC.

This chain links TRBV7-9 with TRBJ2-1, with 8 positions matching TRBD2. The CDR3 is made up of 16 amino acids. Germline CDR1 and CDR2: SEHNR and FQNEAQ (reference sequence). Losses at the gene ends were 1 base for V and 0 bases for J; bases not matched to a gene: 2. CDR3 sequence: CASSLGLAPSYNEQFF. CDR3 nucleotide sequence: TGTGCCAGCAGCTTAGGACTAGCGCCCTCCTACAATGAGCAGTTCTTC.

The J gene is TRBJ2-7, the V gene TRBV7-9; D remains unclear. Germline V gene sequence: CDR1 SEHNR, CDR2 FQNEAQ (reference sequence). This CDR3 is 17 amino acids long. Trimming stripped 5 bases from V and 2 bases from J, with 22 bases between. CDR3 nucleotide sequence: TGTGCCAGCAGCGACACGCGGCCGGTTTTAGGAACCTACGAGCAGTACTTC. Translation gives CASSDTRPVLGTYEQYF.

The DNA of the CDR3 is TGTGCCAGCAGTGGGGACAGGGGAGTGACAGATACGCAGTATTTT. Translated, it gives CASSGDRGVTDTQYF. The V gene is TRBV2, the J gene TRBJ2-3, with TRBD1 matching over 10 bases. Trimming removed 4 bases from V and 3 bases from J; junction bases left unmatched: 4. CDR3 length: 15 amino acids. CDR1 and CDR2 from the germline V gene are SNHLY and FYNNEI.

In its sample, this clone was seen once. This chain connects TRBV19 to TRBJ1-5; the match to TRBD1 covers 7 bases. The CDR3 is made up of 15 amino acids. Germline V gene lookup returns CDR1 LNHDA and CDR2 SQIVND (reference sequence). After removal of 1 base from V and 3 bases from J, the junction contained 3 bases not matched to a gene. The CDR3: CASSIGGQTNQPQHF. The CDR3 DNA is TGTGCCAGTAGTATAGGGGGACAGACCAATCAGCCCCAGCATTTT.

This chain links TRBV7-9 with TRBJ1-4; a possible D gene is TRBD1 (6 bases). The germline V and J ends were trimmed by 5 bases and 7 bases, with 14 bases remaining between them. CDR1 and CDR2 from the germline V gene are SEHNR and FQNEAQ (reference sequence). The CDR3 has 14 residues. CDR3 nucleotides: TGTGCCAGCAGCCCCCAGGGGCTAGGTGAAAAACTGTTTTTT. This encodes CASSPQGLGEKLFF. Full variable domain (missing parts from reference TRBV7-9 and TRBJ1-4): DTGVSQNPRHKITKRGQNVTFRCDPISEHNRLYWYRQTLGQGPEFLTYFQNEAQLEKSRLLSDRFSAERPKGSFSTLEIQRTEQGDSAMYLCASSPQGLGEKLFFGSGTQLSVL.

V is TRBV4-2 and J is TRBJ2-5; the D gene is possibly TRBD1 (6 bases). Germline CDR1 and CDR2: LGHNA and YNFKEQ. CDR3 length: 15 amino acids. Trimming took off 0 bases at V and 4 bases at J, with 12 bases between the two ends. CDR3 residues: CASSQDREGGETQYF. CDR3 DNA: TGTGCCAGCAGCCAAGATCGGGAAGGGGGAGAGACCCAGTACTTC.

This rearrangement joins TRBV7-8 to TRBJ2-7; maybe TRBD2 (5 bases). Deletions cut 1 base from V and 0 bases from J, with 7 bases between. Germline CDR1 SGHVS, CDR2 FQNEAQ. The CDR3 is 14 amino acids. The chain's CDR3 is CASSLVGSSYEQYF. The DNA of the CDR3 is TGTGCCAGCAGCTTAGTGGGGAGCTCCTACGAGCAGTACTTC.

This sequence joins TRBV7-2 and TRBJ2-5; TRBD2 is a possible D gene (5 bases). V dropped 1 base and J dropped 7 bases, with 16 bases sitting between them. Per the germline V gene, CDR1 is SGHTA and CDR2 is FQGNSA. The CDR3 totals 15 residues. The CDR3 reads CASSLETGIWVTQYF. For the CDR3, the DNA is TGTGCCAGCAGCTTAGAAACGGGGATTTGGGTGACCCAGTACTTC. Looking up the rest from reference TRBV7-2 and TRBJ2-5 gives the full variable domain: GAGVSQSPSNKVTEKGKDVELRCDPISGHTALYWYRQSLGQGLEFLIYFQGNSAPDKSGLPSDRFSAERTGGSVSTLTIQRTQQEDSAVYLCASSLETGIWVTQYFGPGTRLLVL.

Sample share makes this clone large (0.1 to 1%). The rearrangement joins TRBV4-3 to TRBJ1-6; D is uncertain. The CDR3 has 15 residues. Germline CDR1 LGHNA, CDR2 YSLEER. V lost 1 base to trimming and J lost 12 bases, with 16 bases between them. CDR3 residues: CASSQVGGEYGPLHF. CDR3 bases: TGCGCCAGCAGCCAAGTCGGTGGCGAATACGGACCCCTCCACTTT.

The chain has TRBV5-5 and TRBJ1-5; D is ambiguous. V lost 0 bases and J lost 7, with 14 bases in between. CDR1 and CDR2 from the germline V gene are SGHKS and YYEKEE (reference sequence). This CDR3 has 15 residues. DNA of the CDR3: TGTGCCAGCAGCTTGGACCCGGGGTTGGTGCAGCCCCAGCATTTT. It translates to CASSLDPGLVQPQHF. Full variable domain (missing parts from reference TRBV5-5 and TRBJ1-5): DAGVTQSPTHLIKTRGQQVTLRCSPISGHKSVSWYQQVLGQGPQFIFQYYEKEERGRGNFPDRFSARQFPNYSSELNVNALLLGDSALYLCASSLDPGLVQPQHFGDGTRLSIL.

CDR3 region: CDNFSGGAPDTQYF. The CDR3 bases are TGTGACAATTTTAGCGGGGGGGCCCCAGATACGCAGTATTTT. The chain combines TRBV5-5 with TRBJ2-3, with 11 nucleotides matching TRBD2. The length of the CDR3 is 14 residues. Germline CDR1 SGHKS, CDR2 YYEKEE (reference sequence).

This chain uses TRBV6-6 with TRBJ1-1, with D perhaps TRBD1 (5 bases). The CDR3 is 16 residues long. Germline V lookup: CDR1 MNHNY, CDR2 SVGAGI (reference sequence). The ends were cut back, 6 bases at V and 1 base at J, with 18 bases in the middle. CDR3 nucleotides: TGTGCCAGCAGGCCGGTCTTGGGGCAGGGGAACACTGAAGCTTTCTTT. This encodes CASRPVLGQGNTEAFF.

The J gene is TRBJ2-3, the V gene TRBV7-9, with a possible D match to TRBD1 (6 bases). This CDR3 has 16 residues. The germline V and J ends were trimmed by 2 bases and 2 bases, with 14 bases remaining between them. Germline V gives CDR1 SEHNR, CDR2 FQNEAQ (reference sequence). CDR3 region: CASSLSAGALTDTQYF. Here the CDR3 DNA reads TGTGCCAGCAGCTTAAGTGCAGGGGCACTCACAGATACGCAGTATTTT.

The genes are TRBV7-9 and TRBJ1-3; D is undetermined. The CDR3 is made up of 17 amino acids. The V and J ends lost 5 bases and 3 bases respectively, with 20 bases between them. Germline V lookup: CDR1 SEHNR, CDR2 FQNEAQ (reference sequence). The CDR3 DNA reads TGTGCCAGCAGCCCCGGGCCCGTCAGAGGAAGTGGAAACACCATATATTTT. Translating it yields CASSPGPVRGSGNTIYF.

This clone was seen more than once but under ten times. The V and J genes are TRBV2 and TRBJ1-2; D is unclear. Per germline, CDR1 SNHLY and CDR2 FYNNEI. Between the trimmed V and J ends, which lost 8 bases and 8 bases, there was a span of 9 bases. The CDR3 sequence is 10 residues long. Here the CDR3 DNA reads TGTGCCAGCTACTTAAGCGGCTACACCTTC. Protein: CASYLSGYTF.

This rearrangement joins TRBV4-3 to TRBJ2-2; D assignment may be TRBD1 or TRBD2 (6 bases each). CDR1 is LGHNA and CDR2 is YSLEER in the germline V gene. This CDR3 is 18 amino acids long. V lost 0 bases and J lost 4, with 18 bases in between. This chain's CDR3 is CASSQDLGRGRFTGELFF. CDR3 nucleotide sequence: TGCGCCAGCAGCCAAGATCTGGGAAGGGGGAGGTTCACCGGGGAGCTGTTTTTT.

The chain has TRBV5-8 and TRBJ1-6; D might be TRBD1 (5 bases). Per the germline V gene, CDR1 is SGHTS and CDR2 is YDEGEE. The CDR3 is made up of 14 amino acids. V was cut by 6 bases and J by 7 bases, with 14 bases left in between. The CDR3 DNA follows: TGTGCCAGCACCTTCACCTGGGGCAATTCACCCCTCCACTTT. This encodes CASTFTWGNSPLHF.